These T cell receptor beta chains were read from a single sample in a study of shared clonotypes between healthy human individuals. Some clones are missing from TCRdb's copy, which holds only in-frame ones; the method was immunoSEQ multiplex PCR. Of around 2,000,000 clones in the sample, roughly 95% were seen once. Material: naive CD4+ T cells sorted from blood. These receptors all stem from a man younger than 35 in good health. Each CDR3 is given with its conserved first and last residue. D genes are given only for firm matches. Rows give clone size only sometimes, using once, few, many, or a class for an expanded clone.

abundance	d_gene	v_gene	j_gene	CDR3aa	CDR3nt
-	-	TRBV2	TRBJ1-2	CASSESLYGYTF	TGTGCCAGCAGTGAAAGCCTCTATGGCTACACCTTC
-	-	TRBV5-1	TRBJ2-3	CASRRLVGTDTQYF	TGCGCCAGCAGAAGACTAGTTGGGACAGATACGCAGTATTTT
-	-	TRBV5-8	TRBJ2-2	CASSWGAGGTGELFF	TGTGCCAGCAGCTGGGGGGCCGGGGGCACCGGGGAGCTGTTTTTT
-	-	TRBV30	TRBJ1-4	CAWTQGGKRLFF	TGTGCCTGGACACAGGGAGGTAAAAGACTGTTTTTT
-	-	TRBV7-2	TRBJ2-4	CASSPRWDKNIQYF	TGTGCCAGCAGCCCACGATGGGACAAAAACATTCAGTACTTC
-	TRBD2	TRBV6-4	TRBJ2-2	CASSPTSGATGELFF	TGTGCCAGCAGCCCGACTAGCGGGGCCACCGGGGAGCTGTTTTTT
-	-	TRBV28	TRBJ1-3	CASSLQGGGNTIYF	TGTGCCAGCAGTTTGCAGGGAGGAGGAAACACCATATATTTT
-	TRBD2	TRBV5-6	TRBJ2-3	CASSLVGAGVARADTQYF	TGTGCCAGCAGCTTGGTGGGAGCGGGAGTTGCACGGGCAGATACGCAGTATTTT
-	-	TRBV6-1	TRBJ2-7	CASSGGGNSYEQYF	TGTGCCAGCAGCGGCGGTGGGAACTCCTACGAGCAGTACTTC
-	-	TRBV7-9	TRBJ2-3	CASSLYRPGRTDTQYF	TGTGCCAGCAGCTTATATCGGCCAGGGCGGACAGATACGCAGTATTTT
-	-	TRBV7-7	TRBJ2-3	CASSFQLEGTQYF	TGTGCTAGCAGCTTTCAGTTGGAGGGTACGCAGTATTTT
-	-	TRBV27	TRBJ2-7	CASSGSEGAYEQYF	TGTGCCAGCAGTGGGTCGGAGGGGGCCTACGAGCAGTACTTC
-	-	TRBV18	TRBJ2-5	CASSQGKGEETQYF	TGTGCCAGCTCACAGGGGAAGGGTGAGGAGACCCAGTACTTC
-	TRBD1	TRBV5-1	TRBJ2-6	CASSPGQGAGANVLTF	TGCGCCAGCAGCCCCGGACAGGGAGCTGGGGCCAACGTCCTGACTTTC
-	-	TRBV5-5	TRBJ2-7	CASSLPKLDEQYF	TGTGCCAGCAGCTTGCCCAAGCTTGACGAGCAGTACTTC
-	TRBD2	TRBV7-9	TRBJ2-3	CASRPSGGGTDTQYF	TGTGCCAGCAGACCTAGCGGGGGGGGCACAGATACGCAGTATTTT
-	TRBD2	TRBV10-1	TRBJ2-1	CASSPSGSRRYNEQFF	TGCGCCAGCAGCCCTAGCGGGAGCCGTAGGTACAATGAGCAGTTCTTC
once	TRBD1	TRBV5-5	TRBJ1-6	CASSVEGGTGVSPLHF	TGTGCCAGCAGCGTCGAGGGTGGGACAGGGGTCTCACCCCTCCACTTT
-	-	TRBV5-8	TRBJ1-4	CASSLARRRHEKLFF	TGTGCCAGCAGCTTGGCCAGGCGAAGGCACGAAAAACTGTTTTTT
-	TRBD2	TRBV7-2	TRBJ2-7	CASRLASGSHEQYF	TGTGCCAGCCGATTGGCTAGCGGGAGCCACGAGCAGTACTTC
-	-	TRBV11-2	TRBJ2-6	CASSLQRSVTSGANVLTF	TGTGCCAGCAGCTTACAGAGGTCAGTGACATCTGGGGCCAACGTCCTGACTTTC
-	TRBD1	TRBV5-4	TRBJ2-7	CASSNTGGGGYRYEQYF	TGTGCCAGCAGTAATACAGGGGGCGGTGGGTATAGATACGAGCAGTACTTC
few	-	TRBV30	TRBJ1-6	CAWDPVGGSSSPLHF	TGTGCCTGGGACCCCGTAGGAGGGAGTAGTTCACCCCTCCACTTT
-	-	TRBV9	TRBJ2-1	CASSVVDGSYNEQFF	TGTGCCAGCAGCGTAGTGGACGGATCCTACAATGAGCAGTTCTTC
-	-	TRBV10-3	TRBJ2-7	CAISQMEAPPRAYEQYF	TGTGCCATCAGTCAAATGGAAGCCCCCCCGAGGGCCTACGAGCAGTACTTC
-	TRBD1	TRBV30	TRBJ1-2	CAWSGTGSGGYTF	TGTGCCTGGAGTGGGACAGGGAGTGGCGGCTACACCTTC
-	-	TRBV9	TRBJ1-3	CASSVAQESSGNTIYF	TGTGCCAGCAGCGTAGCCCAGGAGAGCTCTGGAAACACCATATATTTT
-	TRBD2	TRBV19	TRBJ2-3	CASSPQRGGRERTDTQYF	TGTGCCAGTAGTCCCCAGCGGGGGGGCCGAGAGCGCACAGATACGCAGTATTTT
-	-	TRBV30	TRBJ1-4	CAWSLGPATNEKLFF	TGTGCCTGGAGTCTGGGACCGGCAACTAATGAAAAACTGTTTTTT
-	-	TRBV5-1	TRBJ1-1	CASSLAGGGNTEAFF	TGCGCCAGCAGCTTGGCCGGAGGGGGAAACACTGAAGCTTTCTTT
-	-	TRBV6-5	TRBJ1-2	CASSYLRNLNYGYTF	TGTGCCAGCAGTTACCTCAGGAACCTCAACTATGGCTACACCTTC
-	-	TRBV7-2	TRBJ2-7	CASSFKGGLNEQYF	TGTGCCAGCAGCTTTAAGGGGGGGTTAAACGAGCAGTACTTC
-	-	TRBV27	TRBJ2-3	CASSLGITDTQYF	TGTGCCAGCAGTTTAGGTATCACAGATACGCAGTATTTT
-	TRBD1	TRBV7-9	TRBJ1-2	CASSLADRWKGGYTF	TGTGCCAGCAGCTTAGCGGACAGGTGGAAGGGTGGCTACACCTTC
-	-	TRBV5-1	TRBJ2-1	CASSLRTVSYNEQFF	TGCGCCAGCAGCCTCCGGACGGTCAGCTACAATGAGCAGTTCTTC